This paragraph reports one T cell receptor (beta chain). Its antigen has not been determined. Base qualities are not at hand, and no much larger clone is one base apart. TCRbeta CDR3 regions were amplified from genomic DNA using the immunoSEQ Assay, a bias-controlled multiplex PCR. In the authors' own workflow: The number of nucleated cells in each sample was estimated by amplification of reference gene primers within the assay. Sequence reads were collapsed and filtered to measure the absolute abundance of every unique TCRbeta CDR3 rearrangement. For each sample, productive Simpson clonality was calculated by taking the square root of Simpson's diversity index across productive rearrangements. The table comes from immuneACCESS by way of TCRdb, which keeps in-frame sequences with V and J called. Part of the clones is missing from these tables; in studies checked, under half for an unresolved V gene and the rest for unknown reasons. From that table come the V and J calls and clone size; the DNA was used to work out D and trimming. The sample records approximately 92,000 clones, 80% of which are singletons. Jointly, the top ten make up around 9% of the sample.

This sample was taken from a study of blood T cell repertoires in COVID-19 (dated by TCRdb to between 2020 and 2021). About the study as a whole: Samples from collaborators originated in the United States, Italy and Spain and spanned both the acute and convalescent phases of COVID-19. The material from the prospective study consisted of cDNA or gDNA derived from T cells, B-cell-depleted T cells, or PBMCs. Where HLA class I and class II types were available, the types were taken from metadata supplied by the sample provider, not from assay-based typing. A de-identified subject ID, COVID-19 status, age in years and sex were almost always included in the sample metadata. Subjects who had been exposed to COVID-19, were actively infected with it, or had recovered from it provided the deeply sampled blood TCRbeta repertoires that made up the dataset. The repertoires were released in a freely available public database intended as a resource for research on the immune response to SARS-CoV-2. The samples were drawn from two sources: the first 160 participants of the ongoing ImmuneRACE study, and 950 to 1,500 subjects contributed by 6 global collaborators.

What the authors observed across the whole study: The amount of clinical and demographic metadata varied by source and participant and was provided uncurated.

Another Seattle source contributed samples from volunteer blood donors who had recovered from COVID-19. Each collaborating institution followed its own protocols to collect whole blood in K2EDTA tubes. For TCRbeta analysis, collaborator samples were shipped as frozen whole blood, as isolated PBMCs, or as DNA extracted from either sample type. The specimen sequenced was peripheral blood. This sequence was found in a man aged 50 to 59 who had recovered from COVID-19.

The CDR3 corresponds to CASKITSGQETQYF. The DNA reads as follows: TGCGCCAGCAAAATCACTAGCGGCCAAGAGACCCAGTACTTC. The chain links TRBV10-2 with TRBJ2-5; the junction holds 8 bases that match TRBD2. CDR1 is given as WSHSY and CDR2 as SAAADI, both from the germline V gene. V loses 7 bases at its end and J loses 1 base; junction bases beyond the gene matches: 5. The CDR3 has 14 amino acids, counting the end cysteine and phenylalanine. The DNA shown is the 42-base CDR3, in frame from base 1.